Detailed here is one T cell receptor beta chain. Antigen unknown. Compared with germline, one end of the junction differs, possibly owing to a read error. This sample is part of a study of T-cell reconstitution after alpha-beta-depleted transplantation in children. Notes on the study in general: Surviving recipient T cells and thymic progenitors underlay high day-60 TCRbeta diversity in some patients. Newly produced T cells mostly accounted for T-cell counts and diversity one year post-transplant. Reported findings indicate that, about two months after transplant, alpha-beta T cells came from several hundred expanded clones, which were derived from non-depleted graft cells.

TCRbeta library preparation incorporated unique molecular identifiers. One entry per CDR3 protein, called by TCRdb with MiXCR from the PCR reads. The data hold some 830,000 distinct CDR3 sequences, with less than 20% observed a single time. The sequencing used PBMCs, mostly from graft donor cells, collected 360 days after TCRalphabeta/CD19-depleted stem cell transplant. The receptor was isolated from a male patient aged 10-17 years who had a stem cell transplant for acute lymphoblastic leukemia, so the T cells may come from the graft donor.

CDR3 loop: CASSLLVGEAFF. CDR3 bases: TGTGCCAGCAGCTTATTAGTCGGGGAGGCTTTCTTT. The chain couples TRBV28 to TRBJ1-1; no clear D gene. Germline CDR1 and CDR2: MDHEN and SYDVKM. The CDR3 has 12 amino acids. The full variable domain, in which reference TRBV28 and TRBJ1-1 provide the parts outside the CDR3, is DVKVTQSSRYLVKRTGEKVFLECVQDMDHENMFWYRQDPGLGLRLIYFSYDVKMKEKGDIPEGYSVSREKKERFSLILESASTNQTSMYLCASSLLVGEAFFGQGTRLTVV.